These 31 T cell receptor beta chains were all obtained from the same sample, sequenced in a study of metastatic and nonmetastatic thyroid tumors (dated by TCRdb to the early 2020s). Libraries came from PCR. The data were produced on an Illumina HiSeq 4000. TCRdb reprocessing: public reads trimmed at Q25 with fastp, clones called with MiXCR, in-frame beta chains kept. This sample lists tens of thousands of clones; 15% to 20% were detected once. Roughly a tenth of the sample goes to the ten largest clones. Before undergoing thyroid surgery, none of the patients had been given any kind of treatment. The sequenced material came from blood. The receptors were sampled from a male donor with papillary thyroid cancer or a benign thyroid nodule (not recorded which). Some clones in this sample may be carry-over from other donors' samples.

This clone came up many times. V is TRBV5-8 and J is TRBJ2-7; D remains ambiguous. The CDR3 totals 15 residues. With 0 bases removed from V and 1 base from J, the gap between germline ends came to 11 bases. Germline CDR1 and CDR2: SGHTS and YDEGEE. The CDR3 is CASSLERILSYEQYF. The CDR3, as DNA: TGTGCCAGCAGCTTGGAGCGAATTCTATCCTACGAGCAGTACTTC.

This clone was seen a handful of times. The CDR3 DNA sequence: TGTGCCAGCAGTGATTTGGTGGACAGGTTATCCTACGAGCAGTACTTC. Residues: CASSDLVDRLSYEQYF. The J gene is TRBJ2-7, the V gene TRBV6-1; 7 nucleotides align to TRBD1. This CDR3 has 16 residues. In germline, CDR1 is MNHNS, CDR2 SASEGT. With V trimmed by 3 bases and J by 1 base, 9 bases remained unmatched.

The sample holds many counts of this clone. The genes are TRBV7-9 and TRBJ2-3; D is tentatively TRBD1 or TRBD2 (5 bases each). Between the trimmed V and J ends, which lost 4 bases and 2 bases, there was a span of 19 bases. The V gene's germline CDR1 is SEHNR and CDR2 FQNEAQ (reference sequence). The CDR3 contains 17 residues. The CDR3 region has the DNA TGTGCCAGCAGCTGGTTCCGTTCGGGACGGTCCACAGATACGCAGTATTTT. Amino acids: CASSWFRSGRSTDTQYF.

Turning to this clone: Being one base from a much bigger clone, this may be a read error. This chain uses TRBV20-1 with TRBJ2-5, with 11 bases aligning to TRBD2. V was pared by 6 bases and J by 3 bases, with 9 bases of the junction left unmatched. The CDR3 length is 15 residues. The germline CDR1 and CDR2 sequences are DFQATT and SNEGSKA (reference sequence). For the CDR3, the DNA is TGCAGTGCCGAGACTAGCGGGGTGTCAGAAGAGACCCAGTACTTC. It codes for CSAETSGVSEETQYF.

This clone was observed at least ten times. This chain connects TRBV7-6 to TRBJ1-2; D might be TRBD1 (6 bases). This CDR3 spans 14 amino acids. The germline gives CDR1 SGHVS, CDR2 FNYEAQ. V lost 2 bases to trimming and J lost 8 bases, with 15 bases between them. CDR3 sequence (DNA): TGTGCCAGCAGCTTATTGGGGGGGGCCGAGGGCTACACCTTC. Protein sequence: CASSLLGGAEGYTF.

This clone was recorded a few times. This may stem from a read error, because a much larger clone lies one nucleotide away. CDR3 loop: CASIRNYEQYF. CDR3 in DNA: TGTGCCAGCATCCGGAACTACGAGCAGTACTTC. The rearrangement joins TRBV3-1 to TRBJ2-7; D is undetermined. V gave up 7 bases and J gave up 3 bases, with 7 bases separating them. The CDR3 totals 11 residues. The germline V gene encodes CDR1 LGHDT and CDR2 YNNKEL (reference sequence).

The V gene is TRBV13, the J gene TRBJ2-5, with 7 nucleotides matching TRBD2. This CDR3 is built from 13 residues. V lost 4 bases, J lost 5 bases, and 4 bases stayed unmatched. Germline loops: CDR1 PRHDT, CDR2 FYEKMQ (reference sequence). CDR3 nucleotides: TGTGCCAGCAGCTGGGGGGGTAAGGAGACCCAGTACTTC. This sequence encodes CASSWGGKETQYF.

This clone was recorded many times. This may come from a read error, since a much larger clone is one base off. CDR3 in amino acids: CASKGAVPYERYF. CDR3 DNA: TGTGCCAGCAAGGGGGCAGTTCCCTACGAGCGGTACTTC. The rearrangement joins TRBV6-1 to TRBJ2-7, with TRBD1 identical over 7 bases. Germline lookup yields CDR1 MNHNS and CDR2 SASEGT. The CDR3 is 13 amino acids.

This clone was observed at least ten times. The rearrangement uses TRBV7-8 and TRBJ1-6; D ambiguous. The CDR3 length is 15 residues. V lost 0 bases and J 6 bases, leaving 9 bases between the germline ends. Germline CDR1 SGHVS, CDR2 FQNEAQ. This chain's CDR3 is CASSLALSVNSPLHF. The CDR3 coding sequence is TGTGCCAGCAGCTTAGCTCTCTCAGTTAATTCACCCCTCCACTTT.

The chain recombines TRBV11-3 with TRBJ2-7; D remains unclear. Germline assignment: CDR1 SGHNT and CDR2 YENEEA. Trimming left V 3 bases short and J 1 base short, with 4 bases between. The CDR3 has 12 amino acids. The CDR3 DNA is TGTGCCAGCAGCTTGGCGTCCTACGAGCAGTACTTC. Residues: CASSLASYEQYF.

The V call is TRBV5-6, the J call TRBJ1-2; D is ambiguous. The CDR3 runs to 12 residues. CDR1 is SGHDT, CDR2 YYEEEE, per germline. With 3 bases removed from V and 4 bases from J, the gap between germline ends came to 7 bases. CDR3 in DNA: TGTGCCAGCAGCTCCTCTGGCTATGGCTACACCTTC. Translated: CASSSSGYGYTF. Variable domain in full (rest from reference TRBV5-6 and TRBJ1-2): DAGVTQSPTHLIKTRGQQVTLRCSPKSGHDTVSWYQQALGQGPQFIFQYYEEEERQRGNFPDRFSGHQFPNYSSELNVNALLLGDSALYLCASSSSGYGYTFGSGTRLTVV.

This clone appeared many times. CDR3 sequence: CSAAGQGHPYEQYF. DNA for the CDR3: TGCAGCGCCGCGGGACAGGGCCACCCCTACGAGCAGTACTTC. V and J are TRBV29-1 and TRBJ2-7, with 9 positions matching TRBD1. Germline-derived CDR1 and CDR2 are SQVTM and ANQGSEA. The CDR3 totals 14 residues. The ends lost 7 bases at V and 2 bases at J; junction bases unmatched: 9.

The table lists this clone with many counts. This chain's CDR3 is CASSYRDRDLNEKLFF. CDR3 in DNA: TGTGCCAGCAGCTACCGGGACAGGGACCTTAATGAAAAACTGTTTTTT. The genes are TRBV7-9 and TRBJ1-4, with 9 nucleotides matching TRBD1. Germline trimming cut 4 bases from V and 4 bases from J; bases unmatched to any gene: 7. Germline V gene data show CDR1 as SEHNR and CDR2 as FQNEAQ (reference sequence). The CDR3 runs to 16 residues. The whole variable domain, remainder taken from reference TRBV7-9 and TRBJ1-4, is DTGVSQNPRHKITKRGQNVTFRCDPISEHNRLYWYRQTLGQGPEFLTYFQNEAQLEKSRLLSDRFSAERPKGSFSTLEIQRTEQGDSAMYLCASSYRDRDLNEKLFFGSGTQLSVL.

The rearrangement links TRBV6-1 to TRBJ2-7; TRBD2 is a possible D gene (6 bases). V lost 6 bases to trimming and J lost 0 bases, with 15 bases between them. Germline loops: CDR1 MNHNS, CDR2 SASEGT. The CDR3 is made up of 15 amino acids. The CDR3 loop reads CASSDVGLPSYEQYF. CDR3 nucleotides: TGTGCCAGCAGCGACGTGGGACTGCCCTCCTACGAGCAGTACTTC.

The CDR3 region has the DNA TGCAGCGTTGTCACCGGGACAGGGGGCGCGGTCGGCTACACCTTC. Its translation: CSVVTGTGGAVGYTF. The rearrangement uses TRBV29-1 and TRBJ1-2, with 12 nucleotides matching TRBD1. Germline lookup yields CDR1 SQVTM and CDR2 ANQGSEA. The junction had 11 bases not matched to a gene; V was cut back by 4 bases and J by 8 bases. The CDR3 has 15 amino acids.

The V and J genes are TRBV7-9 and TRBJ1-2, with D tentatively TRBD1 (6 bases). The V end lost 3 bases, the J end lost 4 bases, and 12 bases lay between the germline ends. This CDR3 region has 14 residues. Looked up from germline, CDR1 is SEHNR and CDR2 is FQNEAQ (reference sequence). The CDR3, as DNA: TGTGCCAGCAGCTTCCCGGGGGCAGGCTATGGCTACACCTTC. Translated, it gives CASSFPGAGYGYTF.

This clone was seen many times. The chain has TRBV12-3 or TRBV12-4 and TRBJ2-2, with D unclear. This CDR3 is built from 12 residues. Trimming pared 6 bases from V and 6 bases from J, leaving 8 bases between. The DNA of the CDR3 is TGTGCCAGCAGGAGAGGTCCCGGGGAGCTGTTTTTT. Protein sequence: CASRRGPGELFF.

V is TRBV20-1 and J is TRBJ2-2; unclear D gene. Germline V CDR1 and CDR2: DFQATT, SNEGSKA (reference sequence). V lost 2 bases, J lost 3 bases, and 7 bases lay in between. The CDR3 spans 13 residues. Here the CDR3 reads CSARPEYTGELFF. The CDR3, as DNA: TGCAGTGCTAGACCCGAGTACACCGGGGAGCTGTTTTTT.

This clone was detected many times. The J gene is TRBJ2-6, the V gene TRBV20-1, with unresolved D. Germline loops: CDR1 DFQATT, CDR2 SNEGSKA (reference sequence). The V end was cut by 1 base, the J end by 0 bases, with 16 bases between. This CDR3 is built from 18 residues. CDR3 in DNA: TGCAGTGCTAGAGTGACATCCGGAGATATCTCTGGGGCCAACGTCCTGACTTTC. Translated, it gives CSARVTSGDISGANVLTF.

In its sample, this clone was seen many times. The chain is built from TRBV10-3 and TRBJ1-1; D remains unclear. CDR3 size: 13 residues. The V gene's germline CDR1 is ENHRY and CDR2 SYGVKD. Trimming stripped 0 bases from V and 0 bases from J, with 2 bases between. The CDR3 protein is CAISESLNTEAFF. DNA of the CDR3: TGTGCCATCAGTGAGTCGTTGAACACTGAAGCTTTCTTT.

This clone was counted many times. A read error may account for a junction end that differs from germline. CDR3 protein: CASSPPDKEQFF. Written as DNA, the CDR3 is TGTGCCAGCAGTCCCCCCGACAAGGAGCAGTTCTTC. The chain joins TRBV28 to TRBJ2-1; D is ambiguous. This CDR3 contains 12 residues. The germline gives CDR1 MDHEN, CDR2 SYDVKM.

The table lists this clone with a few counts. The chain couples TRBV6-1 to TRBJ2-7; D is perhaps TRBD2 (6 bases). The germline gives CDR1 MNHNS, CDR2 SASEGT. V shed 7 bases and J shed 3 bases, with 19 bases lying between them. The CDR3 runs to 15 residues. CDR3 DNA sequence: TGTGCCAGCACCCCCCCCGGGTGGAGGGTCTACGAGCAGTACTTC. Amino acid sequence: CASTPPGWRVYEQYF.

This clone has more than one count but fewer than ten. The junction shows a germline mismatch at one end, possibly a read error. The chain joins TRBV6-1 to TRBJ2-5; TRBD2 agrees at 8 bases. Per the germline V gene, CDR1 is MNHNS and CDR2 is SASEGT. The CDR3 runs to 15 residues. CDR3 in DNA: TGTGCCAGCAGGTCGAGCGGGGGAGGATCAGGGACCAAGCACTTC. It encodes CASRSSGGGSGTKHF.

This clone came up many times. This rearrangement joins TRBV7-9 to TRBJ1-3; D is unresolved. The CDR3 has 12 residues. From germline, CDR1 is SEHNR and CDR2 FQNEAQ (reference sequence). V lost 2 bases, J lost 4 bases, and 3 bases lay in between. CDR3 sequence (DNA): TGTGCCAGCAGCTTATGGGGAAACACCATATATTTT. Translation: CASSLWGNTIYF. The whole variable domain, remainder taken from reference TRBV7-9 and TRBJ1-3, is DTGVSQNPRHKITKRGQNVTFRCDPISEHNRLYWYRQTLGQGPEFLTYFQNEAQLEKSRLLSDRFSAERPKGSFSTLEIQRTEQGDSAMYLCASSLWGNTIYFGEGSWLTVV.

At least ten counts were recorded for this clone. Germline is not matched at one junction end, which may reflect a read error. Other DNA sequences in the same sample also yield this CDR3. V gene TRBV20-1 combines with J gene TRBJ2-4; 7 nucleotides agree with TRBD2. The CDR3 spans 12 residues. CDR1 and CDR2 from the germline V gene are DFQATT and SNEGSKA (reference sequence). CDR3 nucleotides: TGCAGTGCTCCCTCGACCCGGGCGGGGGAGGTCTGG. Its protein product is CSAPSTRAGEVW.

This clone was detected ten times or more. J is TRBJ1-2 and V is TRBV20-1; 11 nucleotides align to TRBD1. CDR1 is DFQATT and CDR2 is SNEGSKA in the germline V gene (reference sequence). This CDR3 has 17 amino acids. The J segment lost 8 bases and the V segment lost 0 bases, leaving 14 bases of the junction unmatched. Written as DNA, the CDR3 is TGCAGTGCTAGAGATCGAAAAATGGACAGGGGGCTGGGAGGCTACACCTTC. Translation gives CSARDRKMDRGLGGYTF.

This clone was recorded at least ten times. The rearrangement joins TRBV7-9 to TRBJ2-3; 10 bases are shared with TRBD2. Germline CDR1 reads SEHNR; CDR2 reads FQNEAQ (reference sequence). The CDR3 is 16 residues long. V trimming: 5 bases; J trimming: 3 bases; junction bases outside the gene matches: 8. Written as DNA, the CDR3 is TGTGCCAGCAGCCTAATAGCGGGAGGCTTAACAGATACGCAGTATTTT. This gives the protein CASSLIAGGLTDTQYF.

As for this clone: This may be a read error: a much more frequent sequence differs by one nucleotide. The same CDR3 is also encoded by other DNA sequences in this sample. The chain uses TRBV28 and TRBJ2-5, with D perhaps TRBD1 (6 bases). Trimming shortened V by 9 bases and J by 4 bases, and 21 bases separated the two germline ends. Looked up from germline, CDR1 is MDHEN and CDR2 is SYDVKM. The CDR3 consists of 15 residues. For the CDR3, the DNA is TGTGCCAGTATGGGGGCGGGTAGGGGTGGAGAGACCCAGTACTTC. Amino acid sequence: CASMGAGRGGETQYF.

The chain is built from TRBV20-1 and TRBJ1-5; 10 nucleotides align to TRBD1. J lost 4 bases, V lost 2 bases, and 14 bases had no gene match. The germline CDR1 and CDR2 sequences are DFQATT and SNEGSKA (reference sequence). There are 18 residues in the CDR3. The DNA for the CDR3 is TGCAGTGCTAGAAACAGGCCGGGACAGGGGAGTTCAAATCAGCCCCAGCATTTT. Its protein is CSARNRPGQGSSNQPQHF.

This clone showed up just a few times. The junction differs from germline at one of its ends, possibly a read error. The V gene is TRBV6-6, the J gene TRBJ2-2; D could derive from TRBD1 or TRBD2 (5 bases each). Germline values: CDR1 MNHNY, CDR2 SVGAGI (reference sequence). CDR3 length: 18 residues. The CDR3 protein is CASSYLPLQEAGTRELFF. As DNA, the CDR3 is TGTGCCAGCAGTTACCTGCCCCTACAGGAGGCGGGCACCCGGGAGCTGTTTTTT.

This clone was found many times. This sequence joins TRBV28 and TRBJ2-5, with a possible D match to TRBD1 (6 bases). Germline-derived CDR1 and CDR2 are MDHEN and SYDVKM. The CDR3 runs 15 residues. Trimming pared 4 bases from V and 2 bases from J, leaving 14 bases between. The chain's CDR3 is CASSSQTGAQETQYF. In DNA form, the CDR3 reads TGTGCCAGCAGTTCGCAGACAGGCGCACAAGAGACCCAGTACTTC.